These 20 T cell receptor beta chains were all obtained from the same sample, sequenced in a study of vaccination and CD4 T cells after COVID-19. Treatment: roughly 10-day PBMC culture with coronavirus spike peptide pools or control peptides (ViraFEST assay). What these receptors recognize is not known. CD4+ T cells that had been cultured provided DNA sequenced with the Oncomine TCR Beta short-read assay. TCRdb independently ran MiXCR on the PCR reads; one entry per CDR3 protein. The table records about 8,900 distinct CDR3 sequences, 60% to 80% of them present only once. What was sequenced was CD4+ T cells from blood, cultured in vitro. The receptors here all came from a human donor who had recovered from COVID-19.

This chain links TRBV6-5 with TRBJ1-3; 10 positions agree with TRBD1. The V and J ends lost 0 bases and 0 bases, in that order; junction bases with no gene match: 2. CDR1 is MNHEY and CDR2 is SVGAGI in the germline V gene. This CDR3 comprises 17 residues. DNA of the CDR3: TGTGCCAGCAGTTACTCGGGACAGGGGAGCTCTGGAAACACCATATATTTT. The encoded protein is CASSYSGQGSSGNTIYF.

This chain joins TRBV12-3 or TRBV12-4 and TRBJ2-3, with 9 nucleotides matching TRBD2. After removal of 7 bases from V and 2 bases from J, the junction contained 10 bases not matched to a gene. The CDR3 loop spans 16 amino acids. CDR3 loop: CASMHFSGGLTDTQYF. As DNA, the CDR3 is TGTGCCAGCATGCACTTTAGCGGGGGCCTCACAGATACGCAGTATTTT.

CDR3 sequence (DNA): TGTGCCAGCAGTTATAACCGGGACACCGAGCAGTACTTC. Translation: CASSYNRDTEQYF. The chain joins TRBV27 to TRBJ2-7; D may be TRBD1 (6 bases). The CDR3 contains 13 residues. Germline V gene sequence: CDR1 MNHEY, CDR2 SMNVEV (reference sequence). V gave up 4 bases and J gave up 6 bases, with 13 bases separating them.

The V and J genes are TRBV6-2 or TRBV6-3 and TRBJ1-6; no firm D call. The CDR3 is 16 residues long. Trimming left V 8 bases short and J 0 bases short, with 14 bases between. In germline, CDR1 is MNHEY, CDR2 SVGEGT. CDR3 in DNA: TGTGCCAGCCTCCGAGGAGGGAGCTCCTATAATTCACCCCTCCACTTT. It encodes CASLRGGSSYNSPLHF.

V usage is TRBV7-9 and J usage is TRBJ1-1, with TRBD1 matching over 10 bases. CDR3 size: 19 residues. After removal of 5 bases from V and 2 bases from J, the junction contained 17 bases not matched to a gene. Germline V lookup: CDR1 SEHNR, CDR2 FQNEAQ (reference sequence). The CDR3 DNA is TGTGCCAGCAGCCCGCTAGGGTATAGGGACAGGGGAGGCAACACTGAAGCTTTCTTT. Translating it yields CASSPLGYRDRGGNTEAFF.

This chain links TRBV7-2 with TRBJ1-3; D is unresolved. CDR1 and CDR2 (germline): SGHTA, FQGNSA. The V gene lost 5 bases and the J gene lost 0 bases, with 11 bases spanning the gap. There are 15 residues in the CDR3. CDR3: CASSPSGFSGNTIYF. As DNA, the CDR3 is TGTGCCAGCAGCCCAAGTGGCTTCTCTGGAAACACCATATATTTT.

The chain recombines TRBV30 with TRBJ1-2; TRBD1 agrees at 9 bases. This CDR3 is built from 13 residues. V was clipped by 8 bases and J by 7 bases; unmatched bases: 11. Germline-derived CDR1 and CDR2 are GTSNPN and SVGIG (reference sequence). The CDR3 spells CAGHRGREGGYTF. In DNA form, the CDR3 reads TGTGCCGGGCACAGGGGGCGAGAGGGTGGCTACACCTTC. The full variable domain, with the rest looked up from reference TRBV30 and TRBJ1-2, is SQTIHQWPATLVQPVGSPLSLECTVEGTSNPNLYWYRQAAGRGLQLLFYSVGIGQISSEVPQNLSASRPQDRQFILSSKKLLLSDSGFYLCAGHRGREGGYTFGSGTRLTVV.

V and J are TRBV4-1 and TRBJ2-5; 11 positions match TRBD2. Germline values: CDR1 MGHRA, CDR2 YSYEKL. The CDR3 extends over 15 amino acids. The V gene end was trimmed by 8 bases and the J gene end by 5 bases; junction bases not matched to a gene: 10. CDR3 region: CASSQTSGIWETQYF. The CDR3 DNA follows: TGCGCCAGCTCACAGACTAGCGGGATTTGGGAGACCCAGTACTTC.

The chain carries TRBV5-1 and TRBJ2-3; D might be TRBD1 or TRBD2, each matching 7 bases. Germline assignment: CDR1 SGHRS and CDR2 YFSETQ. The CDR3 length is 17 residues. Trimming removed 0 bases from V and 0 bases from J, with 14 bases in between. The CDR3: CASSLARGTASTDTQYF. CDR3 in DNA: TGCGCCAGCAGCTTGGCGCGGGGGACAGCTAGCACAGATACGCAGTATTTT. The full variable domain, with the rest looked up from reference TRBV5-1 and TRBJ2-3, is KAGVTQTPRYLIKTRGQQVTLSCSPISGHRSVSWYQQTPGQGLQFLFEYFSETQRNKGNFPGRFSGRQFSNSRSEMNVSTLELGDSALYLCASSLARGTASTDTQYFGPGTRLTVL.

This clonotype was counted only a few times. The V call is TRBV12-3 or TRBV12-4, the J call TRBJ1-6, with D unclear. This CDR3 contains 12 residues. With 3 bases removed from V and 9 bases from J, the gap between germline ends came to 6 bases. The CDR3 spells CASSLMGSPLHF. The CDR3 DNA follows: TGTGCCAGCAGTTTGATGGGTTCACCCCTCCACTTT.

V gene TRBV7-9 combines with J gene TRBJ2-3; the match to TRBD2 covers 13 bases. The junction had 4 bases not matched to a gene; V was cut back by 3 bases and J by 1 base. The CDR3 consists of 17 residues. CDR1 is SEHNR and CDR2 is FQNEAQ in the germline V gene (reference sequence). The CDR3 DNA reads TGTGCCAGCAGCTTTAGACTAGCGGGGGGACGCACAGATACGCAGTATTTT. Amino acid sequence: CASSFRLAGGRTDTQYF.

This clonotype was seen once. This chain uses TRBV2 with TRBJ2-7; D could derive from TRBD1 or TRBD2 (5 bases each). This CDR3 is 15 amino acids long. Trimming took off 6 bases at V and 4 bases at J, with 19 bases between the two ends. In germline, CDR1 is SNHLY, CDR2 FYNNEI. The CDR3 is CASSETGGRSYEQYF. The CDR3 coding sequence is TGTGCCAGCAGCGAAACTGGGGGACGATCGTACGAGCAGTACTTC.

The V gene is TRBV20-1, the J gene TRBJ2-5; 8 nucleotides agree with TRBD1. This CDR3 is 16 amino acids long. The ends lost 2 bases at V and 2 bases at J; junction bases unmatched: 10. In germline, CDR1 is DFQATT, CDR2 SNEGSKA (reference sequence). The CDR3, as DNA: TGCAGTGCTAGACCCCCGGTCGGGACAGGACAAGAGACCCAGTACTTC. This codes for CSARPPVGTGQETQYF.

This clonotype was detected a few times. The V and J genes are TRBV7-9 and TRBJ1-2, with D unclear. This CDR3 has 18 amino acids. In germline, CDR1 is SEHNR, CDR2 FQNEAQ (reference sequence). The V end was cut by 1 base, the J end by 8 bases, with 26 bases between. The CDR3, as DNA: TGTGCCAGCAGCTTAGTGGCCTGGAGTGGAGCCCGATCCTGGGGCTACACCTTC. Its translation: CASSLVAWSGARSWGYTF. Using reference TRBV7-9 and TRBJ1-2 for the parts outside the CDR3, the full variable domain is DTGVSQNPRHKITKRGQNVTFRCDPISEHNRLYWYRQTLGQGPEFLTYFQNEAQLEKSRLLSDRFSAERPKGSFSTLEIQRTEQGDSAMYLCASSLVAWSGARSWGYTFGSGTRLTVV.

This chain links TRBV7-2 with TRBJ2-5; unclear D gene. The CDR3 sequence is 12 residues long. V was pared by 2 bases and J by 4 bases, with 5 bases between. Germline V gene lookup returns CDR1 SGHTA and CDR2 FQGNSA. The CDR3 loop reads CASSLLSETQYF. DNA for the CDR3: TGTGCCAGCAGCTTACTATCAGAGACCCAGTACTTC.

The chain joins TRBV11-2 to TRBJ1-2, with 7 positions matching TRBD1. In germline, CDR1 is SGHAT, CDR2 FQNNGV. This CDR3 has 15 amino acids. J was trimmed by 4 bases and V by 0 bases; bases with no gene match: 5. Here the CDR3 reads CASSLDPGTVYGYTF. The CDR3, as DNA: TGTGCCAGCAGCTTAGACCCCGGGACAGTCTATGGCTACACCTTC.

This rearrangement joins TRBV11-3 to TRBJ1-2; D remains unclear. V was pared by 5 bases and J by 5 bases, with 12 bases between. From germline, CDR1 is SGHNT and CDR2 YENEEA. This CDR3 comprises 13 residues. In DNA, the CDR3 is TGTGCCAGCAGCCTTTCGGACGGTTATGGCTACACCTTC. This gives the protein CASSLSDGYGYTF.

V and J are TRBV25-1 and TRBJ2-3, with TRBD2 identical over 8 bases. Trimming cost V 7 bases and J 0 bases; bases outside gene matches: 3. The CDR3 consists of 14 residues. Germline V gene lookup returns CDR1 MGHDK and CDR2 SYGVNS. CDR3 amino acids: CASTGGDSTDTQYF. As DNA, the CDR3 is TGTGCCAGCACCGGGGGGGACAGCACAGATACGCAGTATTTT. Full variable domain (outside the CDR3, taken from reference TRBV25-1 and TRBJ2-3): EADIYQTPRYLVIGTGKKITLECSQTMGHDKMYWYQQDPGMELHLIHYSYGVNSTEKGDLSSESTVSRIRTEHFPLTLESARPSHTSQYLCASTGGDSTDTQYFGPGTRLTVL.

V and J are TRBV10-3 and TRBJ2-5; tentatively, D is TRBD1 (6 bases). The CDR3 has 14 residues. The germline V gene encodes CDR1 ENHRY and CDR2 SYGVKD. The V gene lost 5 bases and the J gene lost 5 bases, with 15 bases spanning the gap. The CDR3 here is CAISPDSGGETQYF. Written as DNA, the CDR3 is TGTGCCATCAGTCCGGACAGCGGCGGGGAGACCCAGTACTTC.

This chain's CDR3 is CASSLAGDHQPQHF. The CDR3 DNA sequence: TGTGCCAGCAGCTTAGCAGGGGACCATCAGCCCCAGCATTTT. The chain has TRBV7-9 and TRBJ1-5, with D possibly matching TRBD1 (5 bases). CDR1 is SEHNR, CDR2 FQNEAQ, per germline (reference sequence). Trimming left V 0 bases short and J 5 bases short, with 8 bases between. The CDR3 consists of 14 residues.